The 5 T cell receptor beta chains presented below share a single source sample, sequenced in a study of OX40 agonist ivuxolimab in advanced cancers. Generated by immunoSEQ multiplex PCR, the TCRdb table keeps only in-frame clones and is missing some. The sample contains roughly 26,000 clones, roughly 86% of which appear only once. The input for sequencing was CD4+ or CD8+ T cells sorted from blood, taken in a trial of the OX40 agonist ivuxolimab. Receptors were obtained from an adult with an advanced solid tumor such as melanoma, head and neck, liver or kidney cancer.

V usage is TRBV27 and J usage is TRBJ1-6, with D possibly being TRBD1 (5 bases). Trimming removed 8 bases from V and 6 bases from J, with 14 bases in between. Germline CDR1 is MNHEY and CDR2 is SMNVEV (reference sequence). The CDR3 is 14 residues long. The CDR3 region is CASWGPRLNSPLHF. In nucleotides, the CDR3 is TGTGCCAGCTGGGGACCGCGGCTTAATTCACCCCTCCACTTT.

This sequence joins TRBV10-2 and TRBJ2-1, with D possibly called TRBD1 or TRBD2 (5 bases each). Germline CDR1 is WSHSY and CDR2 is SAAADI. The CDR3 has 15 amino acids. The V gene lost 7 bases and the J gene lost 2 bases, with 15 bases spanning the gap. The CDR3 sequence: CASTSGTGPYNEQFF. As DNA, the CDR3 is TGCGCCAGCACATCCGGGACGGGCCCCTACAATGAGCAGTTCTTC.

The gene calls are TRBV7-9 and TRBJ2-5; 10 bases fit TRBD1. CDR1 and CDR2 (germline): SEHNR, FQNEAQ (reference sequence). Trimming took 5 bases from V and 3 from J; bases not matched to a gene: 9. This CDR3 has 16 amino acids. The CDR3 reads CASSLMDRGREETQYF. The DNA for the CDR3 is TGTGCCAGCAGCCTGATGGACAGGGGGAGAGAAGAGACCCAGTACTTC.

This chain joins TRBV6-1 and TRBJ2-3, with D unresolved. The CDR3 is made up of 14 amino acids. Germline CDR1 reads MNHNS; CDR2 reads SASEGT. Trimming stripped 3 bases from V and 0 bases from J, with 7 bases between. Here the CDR3 reads CASSDLGSTDTQYF. The DNA for the CDR3 is TGTGCCAGCAGTGATTTAGGCAGCACAGATACGCAGTATTTT.

The rearrangement links TRBV2 to TRBJ1-4; 8 bases are a match to TRBD1. The V segment lost 5 bases and the J segment 6 bases; nucleotides outside the gene matches: 5. This CDR3 is 14 amino acids long. Per the germline V gene, CDR1 is SNHLY and CDR2 is FYNNEI. CDR3 residues: CASSRQGSDEKLFF. CDR3 bases: TGTGCCAGCAGTAGACAGGGGTCGGATGAAAAACTGTTTTTT.